The T cell receptor beta chain described here comes from a study of cytomegalovirus exposure and HLA in healthy donors (dated by TCRdb to 2017 to 2019). A note on the overall study: An earlier analysis of roughly 500 of the donors reported more than 250 Gb of sequence data and roughly 100 million unique TCR beta sequences from 150 million to 200 million T cells. Class I and class II HLA loci were covered by the typing at four-digit resolution. The number of typed donors differed by locus: 629-630 for A, B, C, DRB1 and DQB1; 500 to 550 for DQA1; around 580 for DPA1; and about 450 for DPB1. Because of strong linkage in the cohort, roughly five DR-DQ haplotypes were treated as single units for association and clustering. An early release covering 550 to 700 HLA-typed donors comprised about 300 gigabases of sequencing data and around 80 million unique TCR sequences. The study aimed to test whether cataloging public T cell receptors could reveal signatures of past pathogen exposure. To predict cytomegalovirus infection status, the study combined high-throughput TCR immunosequencing, statistical association of individual TCRs with disease status, and machine learning. A later genetic analysis took genome-wide SNP genotypes for 398 of the 666 donors and used that subset as a discovery cohort. Donor age, sex, ethnicity and CMV serostatus were compiled alongside the repertoire data. All discovery cohort repertoires had been generated on a single sequencing platform. Rather than using new phenotypic data, the later analysis identified candidate immune exposures from TCR beta sequences and from how often those sequences occurred across donors. The study profiled the T cell repertoires of approximately 700 subjects by immunosequencing and related them to cytomegalovirus serostatus. Of the roughly 390 genotyped donors, around 81% fell in the genetic ancestry cluster associated with self-reported Caucasian donors. A later analysis re-analyzed previously published TCR beta repertoires from approximately 670 donors and added high-resolution HLA genotyping to study TCR occurrence patterns. On average, about 240,000 unique TCR beta nucleotide sequences were sequenced per donor among 398 genotyped donors of the cohort, with 15% to 20% of those sequences being non-productive. To decide whether each TCR beta V gene segment behaved as functional or pseudogenic, an earlier analysis of some 600 of the donors relied on high-throughput TCR beta sequencing. In addition to the first cohort of 666 subjects, a separate validation cohort of 120 different subjects was used.

Beyond this particular receptor, the publication reports: The sequencing pipeline was judged likely to have produced a cluster of highly shared sequence variants as a technical artifact. In a later analysis, TCR association rates were found to vary across HLA loci, with the most associated TCRs seen for DRB1 alleles and the fewest for HLA-C alleles. A further reported finding was that TCR beta sequences accurately predicted the HLA-A and HLA-B alleles for most subjects in the first cohort. Over 15 rarely observed V segments, including chromosome 9 orphons, were excluded from the earlier analysis of approximately 500 of the donors because counts were too low. CMV serostatus was the only immune exposure information available for the cohort. Correlated functional status among segregating V segments might reflect linkage disequilibrium, but an unknown experimental factor could not be ruled out. A total of 150 or so TCR beta chains were listed by the study as associated with cytomegalovirus. HLA typing was unavailable for some donors at each locus, so association tests used only the typed subset. In a later analysis, most CMV-associated TCR beta chains were found to appear HLA-restricted, with HLA associations seemingly driven largely by CMV exposure. Most TCR sequences were observed very rarely across donors, whereas some public TCRs were present in many individuals. Some IMGT-functional V segments, including TRBV6-2 and TRBV6-3, could not be told apart with the 87-base-pair reads, so those segments were excluded. In a later genetic analysis, a missense DCLRE1C variant was associated with V-gene and J-gene trimming of TCR beta chains, and the association was replicated in an independent cohort. Sequencing depth was assumed to be roughly uniform across donors in the presence/absence analyses, though that assumption may not hold. In a later analysis, several top co-occurrence clusters were reported to appear linked to parvovirus B19, influenza, CMV and Epstein-Barr virus. In a later analysis, about 17,000 TCR beta sequences were associated with specific HLA alleles at a false discovery rate of 0.05. The cohort was sequenced for TCR beta chains only, and without alpha or paired-chain data the features that could be detected were limited. A later analysis found that HLA-associated TCR beta chains were more clonally expanded and had lower generation probabilities than equally common non-associated chains. When HLA alleles, especially DR and DQ, strongly co-occurred, attributing TCR associations to individual alleles was difficult. An earlier analysis of around 540 of the donors showed that most TCR beta V segments appeared in productive rearrangements either about 87% or about 30% of the time, which broadly matched IMGT annotations. Compared with the 666-donor mean, donors in an Asian-associated ancestry cluster had fewer N-insertions in productive TCRs, according to a later genetic analysis. The authors suggested that the approach could potentially be extended to other disease states and immunological phenotypes. A few of the identified cytomegalovirus-associated TCR beta chains were confirmed in vitro to be specific for cytomegalovirus antigens. The classifier was reported to diagnose cytomegalovirus status with high specificity and sensitivity in both the original cohort and the validation cohort.

V is cut by 4 bases and J by 0 bases, and the space between the germline ends is 15 bases. The CDR1 and CDR2 encoded by the germline V gene are SGHAT and FQNNGV. Taken from cysteine to phenylalanine, the CDR3 has 17 residues. Just CDR3 DNA is preserved here, 51 bases in frame from base 1. In total, 500 to 700 healthy bone marrow donors made up the cohort. All cohort members were sampled while nominally healthy, although unrecorded immune exposures were likely present. The donor tested CMV seronegative, placing the donor among the 350 or so seronegative members of the cohort. A peripheral blood sample was provided by each donor, and peripheral blood mononuclear cells were used for TCR beta sequencing. The Qiagen DNeasy Blood Extraction Kit was used to extract genomic DNA from the blood cell samples. Receptor libraries were prepared by the immunoSEQ multiplex PCR assay. For the multiplex PCR, a mixture combining 60 forward primers for TCR Vbeta segments and 13 reverse primers for TCR Jbeta segments was used. Amplification of the CDR3 region of rearranged TCR beta genes was performed with a multiplex PCR assay on genomic DNA. On the Illumina HiSeq System, the amplified TCR beta libraries were sequenced as 87-base-pair reads. Processing in the source paper ran as follows. A later analysis counted 65 million to 90 million unique TCR beta chains across the 650 to 700 repertoires, and around 9.9 million of these chains were shared by at least two donors. Raw reads were error-corrected and collapsed into unique sequences by a nearest-neighbor algorithm in which closely related sequences were merged to remove PCR and sequencing errors. To assign V, D and J gene segments, CDR3 sequences were aligned to IMGT reference sequences. For a sequence to be retained, a match of at least six nucleotides to both a V gene segment and a J gene segment was required. Rearrangements were classified as productive when the CDR3 lacked stop codons and remained in frame with V and J, and all other rearrangements were classified as non-productive. Following IMGT convention, CDR3 was defined as the stretch from the second conserved V-encoded cysteine to the conserved J-encoded phenylalanine. In an earlier analysis of roughly 610 of the donors, sequences lacking an unambiguous match to a single V gene segment were excluded. An earlier analysis of a few hundred of the donors called V segments functional above 56.7% productive rearrangements and segregating when the between-donor standard deviation exceeded 5%. A statistical classification framework was developed to diagnose cytomegalovirus status using the catalog of TCR beta chain sequences. In a later analysis, TCR nucleotide sequences were compared against IMGT/GENE-DB human TR gene sequences so that V and J genes could be assigned. The TCRdist pipeline was used in a later analysis to assign CDR3 sequences and most-parsimonious VDJ recombination scenarios. In a later analysis, each TCR beta chain was defined by its CDR3 amino acid sequence together with its V-gene family, and reads lacking a unique V-gene family were excluded. To address suspected cross-contamination and a sequencing artifact, a later analysis removed roughly 580 highly shared, low-generation-probability nucleotide sequences. In a later analysis, a clonal expansion index was calculated for each public chain from normalized within-repertoire ranks of inferred template counts. In a later analysis, generation probabilities were computed with a VDJ recombination model fitted to out-of-frame rearrangements, and the resulting probabilities were checked against IGoR. In a later analysis, hypergeometric tests were used to score TCR-TCR, TCR-HLA and TCR-CMV co-occurrence, with a repertoire-size bias correction applied to TCR pairs. A later analysis estimated false discovery rates by permuting HLA or CMV assignments 20 times. In a later analysis, co-occurring TCRs were grouped using DBSCAN, and TCRdist sequence similarity was added for clustering within HLA-allele-positive subsets. Repertoires with fewer than 30,000 or more than 120,000 public chains, plus five repertoires with anomalous nucleotide sharing, were excluded from co-occurrence clustering. TCRdb's version of the immuneACCESS table is confined to in-frame rearrangements and falls short of the full clone set. An unresolved V gene accounts for under half of the shortfall where checked; the remainder is of unknown origin. Clonal size and the V and J genes are those of that table, whereas D and trimming came from the DNA. The sample table includes about 160,000 clones. The top ten clonotypes cover 2% to 2.5% of the sample.

Regarding this clone: Its antigen remains unidentified.

Sequencing was performed on PBMCs. This sequence was found in a man younger than 45 in good health and CMV-seronegative. The chain was built from TRBV11-2 and TRBJ1-4; the D gene cannot be resolved reliably. The CDR3 here reads CASSSNGRLATNEKLFF. The nucleotides read TGTGCCAGCAGCTCGAATGGCAGGCTTGCAACTAATGAAAAACTGTTTTTT.